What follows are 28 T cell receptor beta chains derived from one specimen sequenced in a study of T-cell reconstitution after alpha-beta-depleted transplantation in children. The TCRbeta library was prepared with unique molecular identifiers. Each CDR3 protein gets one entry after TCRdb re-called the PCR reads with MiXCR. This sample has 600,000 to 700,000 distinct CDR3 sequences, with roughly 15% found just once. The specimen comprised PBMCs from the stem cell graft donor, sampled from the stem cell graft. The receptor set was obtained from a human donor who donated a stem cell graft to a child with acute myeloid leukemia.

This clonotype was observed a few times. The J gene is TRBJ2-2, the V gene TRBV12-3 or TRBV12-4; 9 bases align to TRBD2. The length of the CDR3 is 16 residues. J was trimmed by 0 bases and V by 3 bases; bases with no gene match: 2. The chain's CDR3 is CASSFSGGPNTGELFF. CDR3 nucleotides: TGTGCCAGCAGTTTTAGCGGGGGCCCGAACACCGGGGAGCTGTTTTTT.

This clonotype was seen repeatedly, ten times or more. The DNA for the CDR3 is TGTGCCAGTAGTGGAACCGGGACTTCCTACAATGAGCAGTTCTTC. It encodes CASSGTGTSYNEQFF. V is TRBV19 and J is TRBJ2-1, with D possibly being TRBD2 (6 bases). CDR3 size: 15 residues. Per germline, CDR1 LNHDA and CDR2 SQIVND (reference sequence). Between the trimmed V and J ends, which lost 5 bases and 1 base, there was a span of 12 bases.

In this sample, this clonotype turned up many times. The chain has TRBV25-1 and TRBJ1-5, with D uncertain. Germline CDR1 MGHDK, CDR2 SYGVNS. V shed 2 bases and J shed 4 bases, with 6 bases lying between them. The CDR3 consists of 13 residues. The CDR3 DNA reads TGTGCCAGCAGTGAAGCGGAGAATCAGCCCCAGCATTTT. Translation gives CASSEAENQPQHF.

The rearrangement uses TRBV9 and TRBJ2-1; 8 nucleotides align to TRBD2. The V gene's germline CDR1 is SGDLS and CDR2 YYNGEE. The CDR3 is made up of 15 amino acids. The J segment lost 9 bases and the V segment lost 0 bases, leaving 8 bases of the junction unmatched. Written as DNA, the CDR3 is TGTGCCAGCAGCGTAGTGATAGCGGGGTCCGTTGAGCAGTTCTTC. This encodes CASSVVIAGSVEQFF.

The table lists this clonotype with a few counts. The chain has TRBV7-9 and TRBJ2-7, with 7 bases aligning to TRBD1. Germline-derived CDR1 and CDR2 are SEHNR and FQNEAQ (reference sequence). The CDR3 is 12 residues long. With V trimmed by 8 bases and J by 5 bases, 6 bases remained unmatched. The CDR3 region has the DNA TGTGCCAGCCCGGACAGGTTCCACGAGCAGTACGTC. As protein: CASPDRFHEQYV.

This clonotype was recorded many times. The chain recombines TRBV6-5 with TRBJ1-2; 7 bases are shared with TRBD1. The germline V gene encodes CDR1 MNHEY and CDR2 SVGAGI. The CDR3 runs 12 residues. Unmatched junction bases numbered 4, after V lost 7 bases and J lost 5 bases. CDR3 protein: CASTRTGYGYTF. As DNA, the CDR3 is TGTGCCAGCACGCGGACAGGTTATGGCTACACCTTC.

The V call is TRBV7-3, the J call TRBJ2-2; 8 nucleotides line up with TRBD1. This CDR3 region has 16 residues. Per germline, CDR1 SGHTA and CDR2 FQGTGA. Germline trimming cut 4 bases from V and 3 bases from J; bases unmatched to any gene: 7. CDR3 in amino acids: CASSYAGGLDTGELFF. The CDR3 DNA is TGTGCCAGCAGCTATGCAGGGGGCTTGGACACCGGGGAGCTGTTTTTT.

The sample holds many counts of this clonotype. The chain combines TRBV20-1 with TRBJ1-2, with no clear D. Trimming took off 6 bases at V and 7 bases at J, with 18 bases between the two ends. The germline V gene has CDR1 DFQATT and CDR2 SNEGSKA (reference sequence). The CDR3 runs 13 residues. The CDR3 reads CSAPKGEFSGYTF. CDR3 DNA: TGCAGTGCCCCCAAGGGAGAATTTAGTGGCTACACCTTC.

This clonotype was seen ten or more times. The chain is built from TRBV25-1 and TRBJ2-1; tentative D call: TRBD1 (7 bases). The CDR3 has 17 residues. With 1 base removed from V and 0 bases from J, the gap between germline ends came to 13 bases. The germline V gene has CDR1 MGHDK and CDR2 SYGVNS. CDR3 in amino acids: CASSEWRGQASYNEQFF. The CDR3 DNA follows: TGTGCCAGCAGTGAATGGAGGGGGCAAGCCTCCTACAATGAGCAGTTCTTC. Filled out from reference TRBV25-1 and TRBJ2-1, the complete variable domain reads EADIYQTPRYLVIGTGKKITLECSQTMGHDKMYWYQQDPGMELHLIHYSYGVNSTEKGDLSSESTVSRIRTEHFPLTLESARPSHTSQYLCASSEWRGQASYNEQFFGPGTRLTVL.

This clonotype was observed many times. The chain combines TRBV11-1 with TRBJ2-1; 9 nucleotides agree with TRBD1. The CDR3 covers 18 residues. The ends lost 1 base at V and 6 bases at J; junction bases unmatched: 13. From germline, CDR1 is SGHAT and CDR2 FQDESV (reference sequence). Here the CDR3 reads CASSLGTGESYGVNEQFF. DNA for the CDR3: TGTGCCAGCAGCTTAGGGACAGGGGAATCTTATGGAGTCAATGAGCAGTTCTTC.

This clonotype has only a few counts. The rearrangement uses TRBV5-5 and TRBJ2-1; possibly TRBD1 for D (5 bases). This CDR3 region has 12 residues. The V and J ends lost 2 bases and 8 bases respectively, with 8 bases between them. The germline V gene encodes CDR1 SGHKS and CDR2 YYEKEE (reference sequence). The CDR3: CASSLVRDEQFF. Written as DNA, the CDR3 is TGTGCCAGCAGCTTAGTCAGGGATGAGCAGTTCTTC.

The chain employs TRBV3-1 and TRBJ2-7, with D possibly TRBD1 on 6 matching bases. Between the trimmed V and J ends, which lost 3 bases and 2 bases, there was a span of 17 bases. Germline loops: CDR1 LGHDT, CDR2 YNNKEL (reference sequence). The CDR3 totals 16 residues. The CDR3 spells CASSQEMDSPTYEQYF. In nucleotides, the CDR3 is TGTGCCAGCAGCCAGGAAATGGACAGTCCAACCTACGAGCAGTACTTC.

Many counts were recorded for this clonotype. CDR3 sequence reads: CSASWSGLSYNEQFF. DNA of the CDR3: TGCAGTGCTAGCTGGAGCGGGCTGTCCTACAATGAGCAGTTCTTC. This sequence joins TRBV20-1 and TRBJ2-1, with D perhaps TRBD2 (6 bases). Germline V CDR1 and CDR2: DFQATT, SNEGSKA (reference sequence). The CDR3 has 15 residues. V was trimmed by 3 bases and J by 1 base, leaving 13 bases between them.

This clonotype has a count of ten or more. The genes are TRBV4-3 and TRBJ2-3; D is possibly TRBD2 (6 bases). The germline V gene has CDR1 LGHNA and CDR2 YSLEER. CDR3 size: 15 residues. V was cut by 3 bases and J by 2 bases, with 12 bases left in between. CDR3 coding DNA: TGCGCCAGCAGCCACAGCGGGCAGTACACAGATACGCAGTATTTT. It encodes CASSHSGQYTDTQYF.

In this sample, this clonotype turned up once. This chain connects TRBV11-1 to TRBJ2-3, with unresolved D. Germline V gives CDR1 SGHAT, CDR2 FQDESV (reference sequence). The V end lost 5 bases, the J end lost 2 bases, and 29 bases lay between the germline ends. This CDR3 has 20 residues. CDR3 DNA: TGTGCCAGCAGCGAAATAGGTAGACATCCGCGCGTTGGTCTCACAGATACGCAGTATTTT. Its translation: CASSEIGRHPRVGLTDTQYF.

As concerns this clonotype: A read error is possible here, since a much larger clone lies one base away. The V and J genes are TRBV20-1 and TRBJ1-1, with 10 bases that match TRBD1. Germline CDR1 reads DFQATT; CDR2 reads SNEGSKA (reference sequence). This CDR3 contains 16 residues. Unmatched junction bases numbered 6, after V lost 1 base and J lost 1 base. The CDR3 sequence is CSARVWDRGTNTEAFF. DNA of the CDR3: TGCAGTGCTAGAGTGTGGGACAGGGGAACGAACACTGAAGCTTTCTTT.

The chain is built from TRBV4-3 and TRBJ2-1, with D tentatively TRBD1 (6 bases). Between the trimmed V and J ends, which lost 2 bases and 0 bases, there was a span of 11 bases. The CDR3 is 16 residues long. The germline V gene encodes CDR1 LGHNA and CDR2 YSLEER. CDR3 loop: CASSQPTGASYNEQFF. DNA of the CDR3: TGCGCCAGCAGCCAACCGACAGGAGCCTCCTACAATGAGCAGTTCTTC.

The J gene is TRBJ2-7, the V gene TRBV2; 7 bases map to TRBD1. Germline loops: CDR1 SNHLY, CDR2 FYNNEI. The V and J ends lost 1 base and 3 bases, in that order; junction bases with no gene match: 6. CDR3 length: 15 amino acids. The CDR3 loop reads CASSEETGPNYEQYF. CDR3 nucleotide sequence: TGTGCCAGCAGTGAAGAGACAGGGCCAAACTACGAGCAGTACTTC.

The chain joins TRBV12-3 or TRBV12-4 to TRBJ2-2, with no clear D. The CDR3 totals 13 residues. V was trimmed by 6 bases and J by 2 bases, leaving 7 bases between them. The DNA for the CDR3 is TGTGCCAGCAGGGAGATTAACACCGGGGAGCTGTTTTTT. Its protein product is CASREINTGELFF.

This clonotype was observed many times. The CDR3 DNA follows: TGTGCCAGCAGCTTGATCGGGGAGACCCAGTACTTC. Translated, it gives CASSLIGETQYF. This chain uses TRBV7-9 with TRBJ2-5; D is unresolved. The CDR3 length is 12 residues. CDR1 is SEHNR, CDR2 FQNEAQ, per germline (reference sequence). V was clipped by 3 bases and J by 5 bases, with 7 bases between them.

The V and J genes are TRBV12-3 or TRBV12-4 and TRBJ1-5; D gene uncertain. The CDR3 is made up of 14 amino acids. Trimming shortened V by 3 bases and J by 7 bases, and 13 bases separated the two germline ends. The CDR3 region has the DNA TGTGCCAGCAGTTTTTCGGGGTCGGGACAGCCCCAGCATTTT. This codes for CASSFSGSGQPQHF.

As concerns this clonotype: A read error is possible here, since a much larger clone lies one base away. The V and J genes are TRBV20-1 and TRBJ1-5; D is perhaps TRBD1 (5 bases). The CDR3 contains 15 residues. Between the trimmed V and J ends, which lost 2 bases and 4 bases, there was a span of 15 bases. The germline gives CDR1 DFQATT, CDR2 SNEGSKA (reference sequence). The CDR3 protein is CSARQGPYLNQPQHF. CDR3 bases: TGCAGTGCTAGACAGGGTCCGTACTTAAATCAGCCCCAGCATTTT.

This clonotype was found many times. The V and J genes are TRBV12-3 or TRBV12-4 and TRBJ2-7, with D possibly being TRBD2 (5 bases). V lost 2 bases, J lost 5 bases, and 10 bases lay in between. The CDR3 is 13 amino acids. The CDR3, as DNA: TGTGCCAGCAGTTTATCGGGGATCGACGAGCAGTACGTC. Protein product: CASSLSGIDEQYV.

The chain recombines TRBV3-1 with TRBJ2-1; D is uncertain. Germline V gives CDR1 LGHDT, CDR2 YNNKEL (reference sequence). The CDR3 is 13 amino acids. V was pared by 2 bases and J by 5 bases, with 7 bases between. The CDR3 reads CASSQSRNNEQFF. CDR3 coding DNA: TGTGCCAGCAGCCAATCGCGAAACAATGAGCAGTTCTTC.

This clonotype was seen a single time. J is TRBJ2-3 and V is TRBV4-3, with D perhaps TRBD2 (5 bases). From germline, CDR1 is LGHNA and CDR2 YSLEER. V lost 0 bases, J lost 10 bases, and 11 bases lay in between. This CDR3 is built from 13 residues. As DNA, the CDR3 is TGCGCCAGCAGCCAAGAACCCAGGACTGCGCAGTATTTT. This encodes CASSQEPRTAQYF.

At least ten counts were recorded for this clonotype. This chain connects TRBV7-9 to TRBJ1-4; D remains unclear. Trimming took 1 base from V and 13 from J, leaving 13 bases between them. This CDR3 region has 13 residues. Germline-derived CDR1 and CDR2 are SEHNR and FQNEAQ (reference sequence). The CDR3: CASSLELNSGLFF. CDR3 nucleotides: TGTGCCAGCAGCTTAGAACTCAATTCAGGACTGTTTTTT. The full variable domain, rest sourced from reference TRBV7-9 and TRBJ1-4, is DTGVSQNPRHKITKRGQNVTFRCDPISEHNRLYWYRQTLGQGPEFLTYFQNEAQLEKSRLLSDRFSAERPKGSFSTLEIQRTEQGDSAMYLCASSLELNSGLFFGSGTQLSVL.

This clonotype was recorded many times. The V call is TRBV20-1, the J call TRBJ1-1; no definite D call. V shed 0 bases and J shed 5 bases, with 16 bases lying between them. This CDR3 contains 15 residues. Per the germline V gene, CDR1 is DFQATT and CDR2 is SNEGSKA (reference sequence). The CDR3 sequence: CSARDIRGLGTEAFF. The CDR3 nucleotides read TGCAGTGCTAGAGATATACGGGGTCTGGGAACTGAAGCTTTCTTT.

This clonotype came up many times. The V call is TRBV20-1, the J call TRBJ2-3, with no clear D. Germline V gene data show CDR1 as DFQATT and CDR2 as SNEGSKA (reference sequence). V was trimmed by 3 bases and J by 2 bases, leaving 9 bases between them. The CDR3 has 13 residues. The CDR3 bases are TGCAGTGCTAGGTTCCAGATCACAGATACGCAGTATTTT. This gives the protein CSARFQITDTQYF.